Listed here is a single T cell receptor beta chain. No antigen is known for it. CDR1 SQVTM and CDR2 ANQGSEA come from the germline V gene. The CDR3 covers 13 residues. This record belongs to a study of CXCR3-negative and CXCR3-positive naive CD8 T cells. The study, taken as a whole, reports: TRB CDR3 hydrophobicity was greater in CXCR3-positive naive cells than in CXCR3-negative naive cells. TCR interaction strength was inferred from TRB CDR3 physicochemistry, as CD5 matched across naive subsets.

The study made its TRB cDNA libraries by 5' RACE, adding UMI labels. No DNA is given; TCRdb re-called the 5' RACE reads and lists each CDR3 protein once. This listing includes approximately 98,000 distinct CDR3 sequences. The material sequenced was naive CXCR3+ CD8+ T cells from blood. Subset reported: CD45RO-CCR7+CD27+CD95- naive CD8+ T cells expressing CXCR3 (TNR3+). This chain links TRBV29-1 with TRBJ2-5; TCRdb calls TRBD1, which cannot be checked without DNA. The TCR was taken from a human donor in good health. Some clones in this sample may be carry-over from other donors' samples. CDR3 in amino acids: CSDLTENQETQYF.